This T cell receptor (beta chain) was recovered during a study of blood T cell repertoires in COVID-19. Study in general: Samples representing acute and convalescent COVID-19 were sourced from the United States, Italy and Spain. The cDNA or gDNA used as material had been derived from T cells, B-cell-depleted T cells, or PBMCs.

This clone occurred a few times. Original data processing: Quantification of nucleated cells was approximated via reference gene primer amplification. Sequencing was performed with immunoSEQ multiplex PCR; in TCRdb, only in-frame clones are kept and a portion is missing. The V and J calls and clone size are taken from that table; D and trimming were inferred from the DNA. The sample includes 40,000 to 60,000 clones, approximately 84% seen only once; the top ten take 4.4%. The CDR3 is 12 amino acids. The V end was cut by 2 bases, the J end by 9 bases, with 8 bases between. The germline V gene encodes CDR1 KGHSH and CDR2 LQKENI.

This TCR was sampled from a middle-aged man with active COVID-19. Sequencing was carried out using peripheral blood. This chain joins TRBV18 and TRBJ2-1, with a tentative D call TRBD2 (5 bases). The CDR3 here is CASSPGEGEQFF. The DNA of the CDR3 is TGTGCCAGCTCACCAGGAGAGGGTGAGCAGTTCTTC.